This TCR beta chain appears in the sequencing data of a study of OX40 agonist ivuxolimab in advanced cancers. Study summary: Those treated in dose escalation had hepatocellular carcinoma, melanoma, renal cell cancer or head and neck cancer. Earlier treatment with anti-PD-1, anti-PD-L1 or anti-CTLA-4 was permitted, and about 40% had received some. Partial responses were achieved by three patients, of whom one had hepatocellular carcinoma and two had cutaneous melanoma. Overall study findings and caveats: Determination of antigen specificity was not performed for the expanded peripheral T cells.

This CDR3 has 16 residues. V was pared by 0 bases and J by 7 bases, with 18 bases between. The germline V gene encodes CDR1 LGHNA and CDR2 YSLEER. Sequenced by immunoSEQ multiplex PCR; TCRdb stores in-frame clones only, minus some. The sample holds roughly 32,000 clones, approximately 91% seen once. Details on this clone: Its antigen is not identified.

The specimen comprised CD4+ or CD8+ T cells sorted from blood, sampled in a trial of the OX40 agonist ivuxolimab. The chain joins TRBV4-3 to TRBJ1-2; perhaps TRBD1 as D (6 bases). The receptor's source is an adult with an advanced solid tumor such as melanoma, head and neck, liver or kidney cancer. For the CDR3, the DNA is TGCGCCAGCAGCCAAGATCATGGACAGATAGTATTTGGCTACACCTTC. Amino acids: CASSQDHGQIVFGYTF.